What follows are 13 T cell receptor beta chains derived from one specimen sequenced in a study of T cell repertoires in cytomegalovirus infection. TCRdb reanalysed the reads using MiXCR and keeps one entry per CDR3 protein. The data hold around 280,000 distinct CDR3 sequences, with 9.6% observed a single time. Input material: PBMCs. These receptors were collected from a human donor in good health (CMV status not recorded). Some clones in this sample may be carry-over from other donors' samples.

This clonotype was picked up many times. V is TRBV7-2 and J is TRBJ1-5; D may be TRBD1 (5 bases). The CDR3 runs to 14 residues. The germline V gene encodes CDR1 SGHTA and CDR2 FQGNSA. The germline V and J ends were trimmed by 2 bases and 3 bases, with 8 bases remaining between them. In DNA, the CDR3 is TGTGCCAGCAGCTTACAGGGTTCCAATCAGCCCCAGCATTTT. Protein product: CASSLQGSNQPQHF. Based on the CDR3 plus reference TRBV7-2 and TRBJ1-5, the full variable domain is GAGVSQSPSNKVTEKGKDVELRCDPISGHTALYWYRQSLGQGLEFLIYFQGNSAPDKSGLPSDRFSAERTGGSVSTLTIQRTQQEDSAVYLCASSLQGSNQPQHFGDGTRLSIL.

This clonotype was seen ten or more times. This chain links TRBV20-1 with TRBJ2-5; TRBD2 matches 10 bases. The germline V gene has CDR1 DFQATT and CDR2 SNEGSKA (reference sequence). Trimming cost V 4 bases and J 2 bases; bases outside gene matches: 7. The CDR3 contains 15 residues. The CDR3 DNA follows: TGCAGTGCTACTCAGCGGGGGGGTGGACAAGAGACCCAGTACTTC. This sequence encodes CSATQRGGGQETQYF.

This clonotype was seen many times. The rearrangement joins TRBV20-1 to TRBJ2-6; 7 nucleotides line up with TRBD1. This CDR3 spans 18 amino acids. V was pared by 1 base and J by 0 bases, with 9 bases of the junction left unmatched. Germline CDR1 is DFQATT and CDR2 is SNEGSKA (reference sequence). The CDR3 reads CSARGQGSLLSGANVLTF. CDR3 in DNA: TGCAGTGCTAGAGGACAGGGAAGCCTCCTCTCTGGGGCCAACGTCCTGACTTTC.

At least ten counts were recorded for this clonotype. The chain carries TRBV5-1 and TRBJ2-5; 7 bases are a match to TRBD2. Losses at the gene ends were 0 bases for V and 4 bases for J; bases not matched to a gene: 9. The CDR3 runs to 16 residues. The germline gives CDR1 SGHRS, CDR2 YFSETQ. Here the CDR3 DNA reads TGCGCCAGCAGCTTGGTCCCTAGGGTAGCGGGAGAGACCCAGTACTTC. It encodes CASSLVPRVAGETQYF.

This clonotype was counted ten times or more. The chain is built from TRBV3-1 and TRBJ2-7, with TRBD2 as a possible D gene (5 bases). Trimming took off 4 bases at V and 5 bases at J, with 12 bases between the two ends. There are 13 residues in the CDR3. Looked up from germline, CDR1 is LGHDT and CDR2 is YNNKEL (reference sequence). The CDR3 sequence is CASSPQWENEQYF. CDR3 nucleotide sequence: TGTGCCAGCAGCCCCCAGTGGGAGAACGAGCAGTACTTC.

This clonotype was found many times. V is TRBV18 and J is TRBJ1-5; no definite D call. The CDR3 is made up of 14 amino acids. V shed 3 bases and J shed 3 bases, with 9 bases lying between them. CDR1 is KGHSH, CDR2 LQKENI, per germline. CDR3: CASSPYGDNQPQHF. CDR3 in DNA: TGTGCCAGCTCACCCTACGGAGACAATCAGCCCCAGCATTTT.

The V call is TRBV12-3 or TRBV12-4, the J call TRBJ2-2, with 8 bases lining up with TRBD1. CDR3 size: 16 residues. V lost 1 base, J lost 0 bases, and 1 base stayed unmatched. The chain's CDR3 is CASSLGTGSNTGELFF. CDR3 coding DNA: TGTGCCAGCAGTTTAGGGACAGGGTCGAACACCGGGGAGCTGTTTTTT.

The chain combines TRBV10-3 with TRBJ1-1; D call uncertain. Germline V lookup: CDR1 ENHRY, CDR2 SYGVKD. V was cut by 0 bases and J by 5 bases, with 4 bases left in between. The CDR3 spans 12 residues. Written as DNA, the CDR3 is TGTGCCATCAGTGAGTCTCTAACTGAAGCTTTCTTT. It encodes CAISESLTEAFF.

The CDR3 spells CASSLILAFHEQYV. The CDR3 DNA reads TGTGCCAGCAGTTTGATACTAGCGTTCCACGAGCAGTACGTC. The chain recombines TRBV28 with TRBJ2-7; TRBD2 agrees at 7 bases. This CDR3 is 14 amino acids long. The germline gives CDR1 MDHEN, CDR2 SYDVKM. Trimming at V came to 3 bases and at J to 5 bases, leaving 7 bases not matched to a gene.

This clonotype was found many times. The chain has TRBV12-5 and TRBJ2-7; a possible D gene is TRBD1 (6 bases). Deletions cut 2 bases from V and 2 bases from J, with 25 bases between. CDR3 size: 19 residues. Germline values: CDR1 LGHNT, CDR2 FRNRAP. The CDR3 sequence is CASGLPEKLIRGDPYEQYF. The CDR3 DNA is TGTGCTAGTGGTTTGCCCGAAAAACTAATCAGGGGTGATCCCTACGAGCAGTACTTC.

This clonotype was counted many times. The chain links TRBV12-3 or TRBV12-4 to TRBJ1-5; possibly TRBD1 for D (5 bases). Trimming removed 1 base from V and 1 base from J, with 8 bases in between. CDR3 size: 15 residues. The CDR3 nucleotides are TGTGCCAGCAGTTTAGAAGGGGAGAGCAATCAGCCCCAGCATTTT. Amino acid sequence: CASSLEGESNQPQHF.

This clonotype was picked up a small number of times. The chain carries TRBV20-1 and TRBJ2-3; possibly TRBD1 or TRBD2 for D (5 bases each). The germline V and J ends were trimmed by 3 bases and 5 bases, with 9 bases remaining between them. This CDR3 spans 12 amino acids. The germline CDR1 and CDR2 sequences are DFQATT and SNEGSKA (reference sequence). The CDR3: CSASGAKDTQYF. CDR3 nucleotide sequence: TGCAGTGCTAGCGGGGCTAAAGATACGCAGTATTTT.

Many counts were recorded for this clonotype. The rearrangement joins TRBV4-3 to TRBJ2-2, with D perhaps being TRBD1 or TRBD2 (5 bases each). The germline V and J ends were trimmed by 4 bases and 5 bases, with 14 bases remaining between them. From germline, CDR1 is LGHNA and CDR2 YSLEER. The CDR3 consists of 15 residues. CDR3 in amino acids: CASSREPGRTGELFF. CDR3 nucleotide sequence: TGCGCCAGCAGCCGGGAGCCAGGGAGAACCGGGGAGCTGTTTTTT.